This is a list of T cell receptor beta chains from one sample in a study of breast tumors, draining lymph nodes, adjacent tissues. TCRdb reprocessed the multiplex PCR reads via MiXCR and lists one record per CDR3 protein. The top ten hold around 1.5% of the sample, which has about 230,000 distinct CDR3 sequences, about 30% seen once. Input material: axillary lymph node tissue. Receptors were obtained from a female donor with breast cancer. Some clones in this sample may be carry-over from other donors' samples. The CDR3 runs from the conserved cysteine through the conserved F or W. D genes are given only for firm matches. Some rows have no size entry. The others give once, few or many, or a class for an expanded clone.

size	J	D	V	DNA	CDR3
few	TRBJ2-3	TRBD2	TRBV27	TGTGCCAGCAGTTGGGCTAGCGGAGCAGATACGCAGTATTTT	CASSWASGADTQYF
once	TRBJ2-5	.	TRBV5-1	TGCGCCAGCAGCTTGGTTCAGGGCCAAGAGACCCAGCACTTC	CASSLVQGQETQHF
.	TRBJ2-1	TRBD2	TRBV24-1	TGTGCCACCAGGGAAATCGGGACTAGCGATTACAATGAGCAGTTCTTC	CATREIGTSDYNEQFF
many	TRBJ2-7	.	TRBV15	TGTGCCACCAGCTTAACGAGCTCCTACGAGCAGTACTTC	CATSLTSSYEQYF
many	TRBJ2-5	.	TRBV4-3	TGCGCCAGCAGCCAAGGTGCGAGAGGGGGGCAAGAGACCCAGTACTTC	CASSQGARGGQETQYF
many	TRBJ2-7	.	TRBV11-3	TGTGCCAGCAGCTTAGATCCGGACCTCTACGAGCAGTACTTC	CASSLDPDLYEQYF
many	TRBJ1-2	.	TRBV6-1	TGTGCCAGCACCAAAGATGGGACCAACTATGGCTACACCTTC	CASTKDGTNYGYTF
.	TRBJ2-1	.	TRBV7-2	TGTGCCAGCAGCCTCGAAGGGGAGCAGTTCTTC	CASSLEGEQFF
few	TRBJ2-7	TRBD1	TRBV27	TGTGCCAGCAGTTACACCGGGACAGGGTTCCACGAGCAGTACTTC	CASSYTGTGFHEQYF
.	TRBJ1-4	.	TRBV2	TGTGCCAGCAGTGAACACGACAGCAGAACACTGTTTTTT	CASSEHDSRTLFF
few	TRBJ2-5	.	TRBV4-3	TGCGCCAGCAGCCAAGCGGCCCGCGGCACCCAGTACTTC	CASSQAARGTQYF
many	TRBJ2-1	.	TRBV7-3	TGTGCTAGCAGCTTGGGGCGGAACAATGAGCAGTTCTTC	CASSLGRNNEQFF
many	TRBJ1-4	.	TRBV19	TGTGCCAGTAGTATACCAGCGAAGACGAGGACGGTAAATGAAAAACTGTTTTTT	CASSIPAKTRTVNEKLFF
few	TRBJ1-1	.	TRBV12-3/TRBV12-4	TGTGCCAGCAGGGGGACCTTCAGGTCCACTGAAGCTTTCTTT	CASRGTFRSTEAFF
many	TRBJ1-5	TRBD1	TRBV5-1	TGCGCCAGCAGGGCCGGGACAGGGAATCAGCCCCAGCATTTT	CASRAGTGNQPQHF
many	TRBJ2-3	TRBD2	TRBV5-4	TGTGCCAGCAGACCCGGACTAGCGGGAGGATGGGCAGATACGCAGTATTTT	CASRPGLAGGWADTQYF
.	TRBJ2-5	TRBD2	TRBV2	TGTGCCAGCCGGACTAGCGGGAGGAAGACCCAGTACTTC	CASRTSGRKTQYF
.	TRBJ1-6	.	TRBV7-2	TGTGCCAGCAGCCTACTCGGAACAGGGAACAATTCACCCCTCCACTTT	CASSLLGTGNNSPLHF
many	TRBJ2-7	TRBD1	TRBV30	TGTGCCTGGAGGCGGACAGGCCAAGGATACGAGCAGTACTTC	CAWRRTGQGYEQYF
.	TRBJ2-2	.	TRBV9	TGTGCCAGCAGCGTAGTGGTCGGGGGAGCGGGCACCGGGGAGCTGTTTTTT	CASSVVVGGAGTGELFF
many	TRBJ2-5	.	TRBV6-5	TGTGCCAGCAGTCCGCCTCGGACTAACCAAGAGACCCAGTACTTC	CASSPPRTNQETQYF
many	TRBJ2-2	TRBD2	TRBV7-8	TGTGCCAGCAGTGTAGCGGGAGGGAACACCGGGGAGCTGTTTTTT	CASSVAGGNTGELFF